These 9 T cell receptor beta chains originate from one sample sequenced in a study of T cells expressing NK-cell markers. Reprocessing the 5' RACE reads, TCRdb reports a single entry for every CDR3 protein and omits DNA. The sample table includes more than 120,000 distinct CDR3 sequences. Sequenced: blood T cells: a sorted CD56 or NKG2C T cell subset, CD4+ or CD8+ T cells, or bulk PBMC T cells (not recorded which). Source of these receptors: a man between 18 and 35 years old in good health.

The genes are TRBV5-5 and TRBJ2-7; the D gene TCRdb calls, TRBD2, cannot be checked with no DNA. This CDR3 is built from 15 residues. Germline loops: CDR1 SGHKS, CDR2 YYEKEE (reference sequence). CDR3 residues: CASSFRPLNSYEQYF.

This CDR3 is CASSLRQPSGANVLTF. This chain connects TRBV7-9 to TRBJ2-6; TCRdb's D call of TRBD1 is untestable without DNA. CDR1 and CDR2 from the germline V gene are SEHNR and FQNEAQ (reference sequence). The CDR3 totals 16 residues. Combining the CDR3 with reference TRBV7-9 and TRBJ2-6 gives the whole variable domain DTGVSQNPRHKITKRGQNVTFRCDPISEHNRLYWYRQTLGQGPEFLTYFQNEAQLEKSRLLSDRFSAERPKGSFSTLEIQRTEQGDSAMYLCASSLRQPSGANVLTFGAGSRLTVL.

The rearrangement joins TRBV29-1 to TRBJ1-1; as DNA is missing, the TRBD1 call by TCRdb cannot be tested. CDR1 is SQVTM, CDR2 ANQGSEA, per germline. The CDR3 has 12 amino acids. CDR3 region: CSADVGATEAFF.

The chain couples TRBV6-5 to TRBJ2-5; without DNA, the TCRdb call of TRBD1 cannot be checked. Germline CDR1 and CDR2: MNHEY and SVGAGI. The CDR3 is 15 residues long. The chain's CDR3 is CASSFTGGRQETQYF.

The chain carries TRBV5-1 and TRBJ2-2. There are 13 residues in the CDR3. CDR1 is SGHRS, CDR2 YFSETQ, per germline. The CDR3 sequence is CASSSDNTGELFF. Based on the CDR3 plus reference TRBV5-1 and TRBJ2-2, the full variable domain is KAGVTQTPRYLIKTRGQQVTLSCSPISGHRSVSWYQQTPGQGLQFLFEYFSETQRNKGNFPGRFSGRQFSNSRSEMNVSTLELGDSALYLCASSSDNTGELFFGEGSRLTVL.

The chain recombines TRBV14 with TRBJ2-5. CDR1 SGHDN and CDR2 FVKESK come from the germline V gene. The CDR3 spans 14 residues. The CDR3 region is CASSQESSRETQYF.

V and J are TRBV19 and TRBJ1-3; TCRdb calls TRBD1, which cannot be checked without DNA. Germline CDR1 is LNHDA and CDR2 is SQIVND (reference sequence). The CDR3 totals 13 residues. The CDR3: CASTQAPGNTIYF.

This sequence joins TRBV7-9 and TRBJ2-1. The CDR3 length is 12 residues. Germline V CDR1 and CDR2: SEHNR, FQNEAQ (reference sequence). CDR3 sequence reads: CASSSSSGEQFF.

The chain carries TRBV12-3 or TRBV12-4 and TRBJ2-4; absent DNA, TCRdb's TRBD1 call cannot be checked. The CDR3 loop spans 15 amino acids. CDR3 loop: CASSERTGGVDIQYF.